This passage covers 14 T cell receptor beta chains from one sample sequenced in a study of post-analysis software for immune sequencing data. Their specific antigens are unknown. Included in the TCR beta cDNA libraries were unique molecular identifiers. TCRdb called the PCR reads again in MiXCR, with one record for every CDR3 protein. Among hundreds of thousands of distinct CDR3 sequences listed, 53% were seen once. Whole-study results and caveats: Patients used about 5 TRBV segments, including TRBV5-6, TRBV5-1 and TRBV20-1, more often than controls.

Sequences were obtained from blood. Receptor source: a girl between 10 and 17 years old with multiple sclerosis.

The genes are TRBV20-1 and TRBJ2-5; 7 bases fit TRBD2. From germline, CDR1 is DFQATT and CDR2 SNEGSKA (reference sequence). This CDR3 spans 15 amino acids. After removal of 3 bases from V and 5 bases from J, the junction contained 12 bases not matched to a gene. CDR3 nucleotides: TGCAGTGCTAGTGTGCCCAGCGGGGTATTTGAGACCCAGTACTTC. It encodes CSASVPSGVFETQYF.

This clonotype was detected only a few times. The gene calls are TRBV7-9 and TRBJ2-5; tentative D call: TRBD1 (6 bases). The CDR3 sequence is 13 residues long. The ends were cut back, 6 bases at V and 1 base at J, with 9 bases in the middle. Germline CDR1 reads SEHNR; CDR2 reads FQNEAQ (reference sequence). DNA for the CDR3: TGTGCCAGCAGGGACAGTAGCCAAGAGACCCAGTACTTC. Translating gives CASRDSSQETQYF.

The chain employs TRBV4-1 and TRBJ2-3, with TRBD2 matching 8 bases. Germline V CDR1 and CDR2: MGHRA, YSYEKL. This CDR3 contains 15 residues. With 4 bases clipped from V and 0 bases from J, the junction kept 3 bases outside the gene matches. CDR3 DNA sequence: TGCGCCAGCAGCCCCCGGACTAGCAGCACAGATACGCAGTATTTT. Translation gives CASSPRTSSTDTQYF.

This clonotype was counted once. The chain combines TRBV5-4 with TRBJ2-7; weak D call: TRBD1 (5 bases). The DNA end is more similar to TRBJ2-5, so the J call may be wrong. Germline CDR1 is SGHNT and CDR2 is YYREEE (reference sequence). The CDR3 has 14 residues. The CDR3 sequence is CASHPLQAEETQYF. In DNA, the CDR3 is TGTGCCAGCCATCCACTACAGGCAGAAGAGACCCAGTACTTC.

Written as DNA, the CDR3 is TGTGCCAGCAGTTATAGGGTAGGGGGGAGGACAGATACGCAGTATTTT. It codes for CASSYRVGGRTDTQYF. The chain employs TRBV7-2 and TRBJ2-3; D may correspond to TRBD1 or TRBD2 (6 bases each). The CDR3 runs 16 residues. V lost 6 bases and J lost 3, with 19 bases in between. Germline-derived CDR1 and CDR2 are SGHTA and FQGNSA.

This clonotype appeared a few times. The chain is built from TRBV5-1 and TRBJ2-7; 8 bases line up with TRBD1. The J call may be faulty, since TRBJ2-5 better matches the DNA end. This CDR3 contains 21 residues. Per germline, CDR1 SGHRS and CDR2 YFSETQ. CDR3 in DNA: TGCGCCAGCAGCTTCATGTGGACAGGGTCGTCGGGATCGAGTGGTTCGGAGACCCAGTACTTC. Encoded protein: CASSFMWTGSSGSSGSETQYF.

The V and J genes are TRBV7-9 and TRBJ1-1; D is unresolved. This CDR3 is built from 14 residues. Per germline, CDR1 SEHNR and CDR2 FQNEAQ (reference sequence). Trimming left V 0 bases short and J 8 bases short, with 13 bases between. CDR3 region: CASSLASFRSEAFF. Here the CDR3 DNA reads TGTGCCAGCAGCTTAGCGTCGTTTCGTTCGGAAGCTTTCTTT.

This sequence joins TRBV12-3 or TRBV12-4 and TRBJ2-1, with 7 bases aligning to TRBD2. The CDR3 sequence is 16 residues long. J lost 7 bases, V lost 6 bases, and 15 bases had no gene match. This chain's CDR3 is CASRMKRSGDSNEQFF. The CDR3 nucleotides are TGTGCCAGCAGAATGAAGCGAAGCGGGGATTCGAATGAGCAGTTCTTC.

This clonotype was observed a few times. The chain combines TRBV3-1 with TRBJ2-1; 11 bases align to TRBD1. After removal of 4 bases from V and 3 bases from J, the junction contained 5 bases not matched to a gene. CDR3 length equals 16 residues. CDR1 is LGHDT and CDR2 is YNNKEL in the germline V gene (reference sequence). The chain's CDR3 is CASSPRDRGGYNEQFF. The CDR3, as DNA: TGTGCCAGCAGCCCACGGGACAGGGGGGGCTACAATGAGCAGTTCTTC.

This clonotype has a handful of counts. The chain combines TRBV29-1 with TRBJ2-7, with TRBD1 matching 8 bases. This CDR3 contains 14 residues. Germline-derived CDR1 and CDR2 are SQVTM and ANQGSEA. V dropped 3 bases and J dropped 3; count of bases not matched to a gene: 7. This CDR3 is CSVEVGQGIYEQYF. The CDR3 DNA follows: TGCAGCGTTGAGGTCGGACAGGGAATCTACGAGCAGTACTTC.

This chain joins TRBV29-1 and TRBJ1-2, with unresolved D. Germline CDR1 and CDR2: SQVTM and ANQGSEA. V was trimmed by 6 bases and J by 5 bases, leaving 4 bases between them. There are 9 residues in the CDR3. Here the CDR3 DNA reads TGCAGCGTAGGGTATGGCTACACCTTC. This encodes CSVGYGYTF.

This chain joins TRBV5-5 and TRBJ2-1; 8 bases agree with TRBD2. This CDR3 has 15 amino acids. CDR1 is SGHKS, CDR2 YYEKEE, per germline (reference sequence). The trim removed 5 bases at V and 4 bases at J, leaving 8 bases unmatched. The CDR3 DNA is TGTGCCAGCAGTACCCTAGCGGGTCATTACAATGAGCAGTTCTTC. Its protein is CASSTLAGHYNEQFF. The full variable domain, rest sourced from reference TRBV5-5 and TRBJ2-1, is DAGVTQSPTHLIKTRGQQVTLRCSPISGHKSVSWYQQVLGQGPQFIFQYYEKEERGRGNFPDRFSARQFPNYSSELNVNALLLGDSALYLCASSTLAGHYNEQFFGPGTRLTVL.

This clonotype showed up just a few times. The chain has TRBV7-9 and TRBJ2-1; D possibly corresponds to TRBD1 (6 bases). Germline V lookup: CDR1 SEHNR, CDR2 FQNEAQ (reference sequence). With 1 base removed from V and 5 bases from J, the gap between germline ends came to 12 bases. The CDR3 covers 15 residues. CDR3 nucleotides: TGTGCCAGCAGCTTAGTAGGGACAACAGACAATGAGCAGTTCTTC. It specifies CASSLVGTTDNEQFF.

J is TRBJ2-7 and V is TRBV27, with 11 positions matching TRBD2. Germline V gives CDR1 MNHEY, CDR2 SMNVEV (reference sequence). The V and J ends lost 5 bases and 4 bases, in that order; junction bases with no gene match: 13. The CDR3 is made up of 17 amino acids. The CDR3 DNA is TGTGCCAGCAGTCCCCCCCGGATAGCGGGAGGGCCTTACGAGCAGTACTTC. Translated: CASSPPRIAGGPYEQYF.